The present TCR beta chain was sequenced within a study of T-cell reconstitution after alpha-beta-depleted transplantation in children. It was with unique molecular identifiers that the TCRbeta library was prepared. TCRdb called the PCR reads again in MiXCR, with one record for every CDR3 protein. The table has about 640,000 distinct CDR3 sequences, 15% to 20% seen once. CDR3 size: 14 residues. Per germline, CDR1 DFQATT and CDR2 SNEGSKA (reference sequence). The ends were cut back, 3 bases at V and 1 base at J, with 9 bases in the middle. The TCR sequence derives from a human donor who donated a stem cell graft to a child with acute myeloid leukemia. Source: PBMCs from the stem cell graft donor, taken from the stem cell graft. The gene calls are TRBV20-1 and TRBJ2-2, with a tentative D call TRBD1 (5 bases). The CDR3 DNA sequence: TGCAGTGCTAGGCCCGGACAGAACACCGGGGAGCTGTTTTTT. It yields the protein CSARPGQNTGELFF.